Listed below are T cell receptor beta chains from one sample, sequenced in a study of T cell responses to AZD1222 COVID-19 vaccine. Assay used: immunoSEQ multiplex PCR; TCRdb lists only in-frame clones, some missing. The repertoire consists of about 150,000 clones, with approximately 90% occurring once and the leading ten covering 3.2%. The source material was peripheral blood, sampled 28 days after the second AZD1222 dose. These receptors came from an adult who received the AZD1222 COVID-19 vaccine. The CDR3 runs from the conserved cysteine through the conserved F or W. A D gene is named only where the DNA matches it firmly. The size field is filled for only some rows; it gives once, few, many or a size class.

TRBV6-2/TRBV6-3	TRBD1	TRBJ1-2	.	TGTGCCAGCAGTCGGGACAGAAACTATGGCTACACCTTC	CASSRDRNYGYTF
TRBV5-1	TRBD1	TRBJ1-2	.	TGCGCCAGCAGCTTACAGGGGAATGGTGGCTACACCTTC	CASSLQGNGGYTF
TRBV25-1	.	TRBJ1-1	.	TGTGCCAGCAGTCAGGGCGGTATGACTGAAGCTTTCTTT	CASSQGGMTEAFF
TRBV10-2	.	TRBJ2-5	.	TGCGCCAGCCTGCAGGGGGAGACCCAGTACTTC	CASLQGETQYF
TRBV15	TRBD1	TRBJ2-1	once	TGTGCCACCAGCCCTAGGGGCGGACAGGGGAACGGGGAGCAGTTCTTC	CATSPRGGQGNGEQFF
TRBV7-2	.	TRBJ2-7	.	TGTGCCAGCAGCTCTCATACCCGGGGGCTCGGTTTCTACGAGCAGTACTTC	CASSSHTRGLGFYEQYF
TRBV24-1	.	TRBJ1-1	.	TGTGCCACCAGTGATCTACAGGGTATATCTGAAGCTTTCTTT	CATSDLQGISEAFF
TRBV13	.	TRBJ1-2	.	TGTGCCAGCAGCTTAGGAGTGGCAGGGGATGGCTACACCTTC	CASSLGVAGDGYTF
TRBV18	.	TRBJ2-3	.	TGTGCCAGCTCACCACCGGTCCGGTCAGATACGCAGTATTTT	CASSPPVRSDTQYF
TRBV14	.	TRBJ2-5	.	TGTGCCAGCAGCTCTTCCACGACTAGTCGAGAGACCCAGTACTTC	CASSSSTTSRETQYF
TRBV7-9	.	TRBJ2-2	once	TGTGCCAGCAGCTTTCTAACGAACACCGGGGAGCTGTTTTTT	CASSFLTNTGELFF
TRBV6-5	TRBD1	TRBJ1-2	.	TGTGCCATTGGACAGGGCTTCTATGGCTACACCTTC	CAIGQGFYGYTF
TRBV6-1	.	TRBJ2-7	.	TGTGCCAGCAGTGAAGTAGGGACCGAGCAGTACTTC	CASSEVGTEQYF
TRBV30	TRBD1	TRBJ1-1	.	TGTGCCTGGAGTTTAACCAGGGGGACTGAAGCTTTCTTT	CAWSLTRGTEAFF
TRBV2	.	TRBJ2-7	.	TGTGCCAGCATCGTTAAGGACTTCGGATCCTACGAGCAGTACTTC	CASIVKDFGSYEQYF